Included here is one T cell receptor (beta chain) sequence, with context. Its antigen is undetermined. Germline V gene data show CDR1 as SNHLY and CDR2 as FYNNEI. V shed 10 bases and J 7 bases; nucleotides not matched to a gene: 7. CDR3 length: 12 amino acids. The study defined stable Graves' hyperthyroidism as no ophthalmopathy progression within 18 months. This specimen comes from a study of T cells in Graves' hyperthyroidism and ophthalmopathy. Study results and limitations: Model predictions of ophthalmopathy came a median around 7.1 months before onset.

Amplification of TCR beta CDR3 regions used RNA as the template. The TCR CDR3 was amplified in a first-round RT-PCR using the HTBI primer set. TCRdb re-called the multiplex PCR reads with MiXCR, one entry per CDR3 protein. The top ten hold 6.5% to 9% of the sample, which has 560,000 or so distinct CDR3 sequences, about half seen once. The sequence derives from a woman in her late teens or twenties with Graves' hyperthyroidism. V gene TRBV2 combines with J gene TRBJ1-3; 7 nucleotides align to TRBD1. The specimen was peripheral blood or thyroid tissue (not recorded which). CDR3 coding DNA: TGTGCCAATGGCGAGGGGGCGAACACCATATATTTT. Amino acids: CANGEGANTIYF.